This TCR beta chain was retrieved from a study of beta chain features in type 1 diabetes. General study findings and limits: Still unanswered here is whether HLA type influences TCRB rearrangement. Cells that show high TCR expression could be over-represented by cDNA sequencing. Shortening that was moderate but significant affected the TCRB CDR3s of Type 1 diabetes patients in all four CD4+ subsets. The study found fewer insertions and more deletions at VDJ junctions in type 1 diabetes patients.

Investigators reverse transcribed all isolated RNA, so they sequenced expressed TCRB transcripts. Approximately 3.6 million reads per sample on average were obtained from naive, central memory and regulatory T cell samples. Here immunoSEQ multiplex PCR was the method, and the copy in TCRdb shows in-frame clones only, minus some. The sample yields under 350,000 clones, approximately 15% seen once. A few counts support this clone. Its specificity is not known. The V and J ends lost 2 bases and 0 bases respectively, with 7 bases between them. The CDR3 consists of 15 residues. The germline CDR1 and CDR2 sequences are MGHDK and SYGVNS.

The chain couples TRBV25-1 to TRBJ2-2; D gene ambiguous. The TCR was taken from a man in his thirties or forties with type 1 diabetes. What was sequenced was naive CD4+ T cells from blood. Here the CDR3 reads CASSEGTANTGELFF. The CDR3, as DNA: TGTGCCAGCAGTGAAGGAACAGCGAACACCGGGGAGCTGTTTTTT.